These 17 T cell receptor beta chains originate from one sample sequenced in a study of control samples from healthy donors and cancer patients. Libraries were prepared by immunoSEQ multiplex PCR; TCRdb keeps only in-frame clonotypes and omits some of them. This table holds under 85,000 clones, 75% to 85% found once. Sequenced: PBMCs. The receptors originated from a man in his sixties with head and neck cancer.

The chain combines TRBV19 with TRBJ1-3; 7 bases line up with TRBD1. V was clipped by 7 bases and J by 0 bases; unmatched bases: 9. Germline assignment: CDR1 LNHDA and CDR2 SQIVND (reference sequence). The CDR3 has 16 amino acids. In DNA form, the CDR3 reads TGTGCCAGTACCCTGGGACAGTCAATCTCTGGAAACACCATATATTTT. It is translated as CASTLGQSISGNTIYF.

The chain recombines TRBV5-1 with TRBJ2-3; D call uncertain. Germline CDR1 reads SGHRS; CDR2 reads YFSETQ. The ends were cut back, 0 bases at V and 1 base at J, with 9 bases in the middle. The CDR3 totals 15 residues. In nucleotides, the CDR3 is TGCGCCAGCAGCTTGGGTGGCACTCGCACAGATACGCAGTATTTT. Its translation: CASSLGGTRTDTQYF.

This chain uses TRBV6-5 with TRBJ2-5, with D unclear. This CDR3 is built from 13 residues. Germline CDR1 MNHEY, CDR2 SVGAGI. V dropped 6 bases and J dropped 2 bases, with 10 bases sitting between them. The CDR3 sequence: CASRTGPQETQYF. For the CDR3, the DNA is TGTGCCAGCAGGACCGGGCCTCAAGAGACCCAGTACTTC.

This clone was found once. The gene calls are TRBV6-6 and TRBJ2-6; the D call may be TRBD1 or TRBD2 (5 bases each). The length of the CDR3 is 18 residues. Trimming pared 5 bases from V and 0 bases from J, leaving 17 bases between. Germline CDR1 reads MNHNY; CDR2 reads SVGAGI (reference sequence). The CDR3 here is CASSRGVPTLSGANVLTF. In DNA, the CDR3 is TGTGCCAGCAGTCGAGGGGTTCCCACTCTCTCTGGGGCCAACGTCCTGACTTTC.

The rearrangement uses TRBV2 and TRBJ2-4, with TRBD1 matching over 10 bases. Germline V lookup: CDR1 SNHLY, CDR2 FYNNEI. The J segment lost 6 bases and the V segment lost 8 bases, leaving 10 bases of the junction unmatched. The CDR3 is 15 amino acids. CDR3 amino acids: CASLMGQGWLNIQYF. The DNA of the CDR3 is TGTGCCAGCTTAATGGGACAGGGGTGGCTAAACATTCAGTACTTC.

The chain couples TRBV28 to TRBJ2-7; 9 nucleotides agree with TRBD1. Trimming removed 4 bases from V and 0 bases from J; junction bases left unmatched: 4. This CDR3 region has 15 residues. Per germline, CDR1 MDHEN and CDR2 SYDVKM. The CDR3 protein is CASSSGDRVSYEQYF. The CDR3 nucleotides read TGTGCCAGCAGTTCGGGGGACAGGGTCTCCTACGAGCAGTACTTC.

This clone came up once. This chain uses TRBV14 with TRBJ2-7; D gene unclear. Germline V lookup: CDR1 SGHDN, CDR2 FVKESK. This CDR3 spans 13 amino acids. V lost 0 bases to trimming and J lost 9 bases, with 12 bases between them. The CDR3 loop reads CASSQDLDGRQYF. CDR3 sequence (DNA): TGTGCCAGCAGCCAAGACCTGGACGGCCGGCAGTACTTC. Variable domain in full (rest from reference TRBV14 and TRBJ2-7): EAGVTQFPSHSVIEKGQTVTLRCDPISGHDNLYWYRRVMGKEIKFLLHFVKESKQDESGMPNNRFLAERTGGTYSTLKVQPAELEDSGVYFCASSQDLDGRQYFGPGTRLTVT.

The J gene is TRBJ2-2, the V gene TRBV19; no clear D. Germline lookup yields CDR1 LNHDA and CDR2 SQIVND (reference sequence). The CDR3 consists of 16 residues. V was cut by 4 bases and J by 2 bases, with 14 bases left in between. CDR3 in amino acids: CASSTPRNRNTGELFF. The CDR3 coding sequence is TGTGCCAGTAGTACCCCCCGGAACAGAAACACCGGGGAGCTGTTTTTT. Full variable domain (rest looked up from reference TRBV19 and TRBJ2-2): DGGITQSPKYLFRKEGQNVTLSCEQNLNHDAMYWYRQDPGQGLRLIYYSQIVNDFQKGDIAEGYSVSREKKESFPLTVTSAQKNPTAFYLCASSTPRNRNTGELFFGEGSRLTVL.

V is TRBV4-1 and J is TRBJ2-6; D is possibly TRBD1 or TRBD2 (5 bases each). V was shortened by 3 bases and J by 3 bases, with 15 bases between the two germline ends. CDR1 and CDR2 from the germline V gene are MGHRA and YSYEKL. This CDR3 has 17 residues. CDR3 sequence (DNA): TGCGCCAGCAGCCAGAGGGACCGAACATATGGGGCCAACGTCCTGACTTTC. Residues: CASSQRDRTYGANVLTF.

V and J are TRBV19 and TRBJ1-5; unclear D gene. CDR3 size: 13 residues. Germline CDR1 and CDR2: LNHDA and SQIVND (reference sequence). V was cut by 3 bases and J by 6 bases, with 9 bases left in between. The CDR3 here is CASSILDGQPQHF. CDR3 nucleotides: TGTGCCAGTAGTATTCTAGACGGTCAGCCCCAGCATTTT.

The DNA of the CDR3 is TGTGCCAGCAGCGTAGCTTTAGAGACCCAGTACTTC. Encoded protein: CASSVALETQYF. The chain uses TRBV9 and TRBJ2-5; D is unresolved. CDR1 and CDR2 from the germline V gene are SGDLS and YYNGEE. The V gene lost 0 bases and the J gene lost 4 bases, with 4 bases spanning the gap. The CDR3 runs to 12 residues.

This clone was picked up one time. This chain links TRBV7-6 with TRBJ2-2; 7 bases map to TRBD2. There are 16 residues in the CDR3. Germline CDR1 and CDR2: SGHVS and FNYEAQ. V lost 4 bases to trimming and J lost 2 bases; unmatched junction nucleotides: 7. The CDR3 DNA is TGTGCCAGCAGCTCCGGGGCTAGCGGTAACACCGGGGAGCTGTTTTTT. Translated: CASSSGASGNTGELFF.

The chain uses TRBV4-2 and TRBJ2-2, with 9 bases identical to TRBD2. The CDR3 is 17 residues long. V dropped 4 bases and J dropped 6; count of bases not matched to a gene: 12. Germline loops: CDR1 LGHNA, CDR2 YNFKEQ. CDR3 sequence: CASSPAGLAGLSGELFF. In DNA, the CDR3 is TGTGCCAGCAGCCCAGCAGGGCTAGCGGGATTATCCGGGGAGCTGTTTTTT.

This clone was counted a single time. The rearrangement joins TRBV2 to TRBJ2-1; the match to TRBD1 covers 7 bases. The CDR3 is 12 residues long. The J segment lost 15 bases and the V segment lost 7 bases, leaving 12 bases of the junction unmatched. From germline, CDR1 is SNHLY and CDR2 FYNNEI. CDR3 DNA: TGTGCCAGCATCTTTACAGGGGACACCCTGTTCTTC. Amino acid sequence: CASIFTGDTLFF.

The rearrangement uses TRBV6-5 and TRBJ2-7; D unresolved. The CDR3 runs to 13 residues. Trimming took 4 bases from V and 4 from J, leaving 11 bases between them. Germline CDR1 and CDR2: MNHEY and SVGAGI. The CDR3, as DNA: TGTGCCAGCAGTTTCTTACCCGGTTACGAGCAGTACTTC. As protein: CASSFLPGYEQYF.

V is TRBV6-5 and J is TRBJ2-7; tentatively, D is TRBD2 (5 bases). The germline gives CDR1 MNHEY, CDR2 SVGAGI. CDR3 length equals 15 residues. V was shortened by 0 bases and J by 3 bases, with 12 bases between the two germline ends. The CDR3 DNA sequence: TGTGCCAGCAGTTACTCGACACTAGGTCTCTACGAGCAGTACTTC. It is translated as CASSYSTLGLYEQYF.

This chain joins TRBV29-1 and TRBJ1-4; the D is unclear. The germline V and J ends were trimmed by 4 bases and 8 bases, with 11 bases remaining between them. The CDR3 is 12 amino acids. CDR1 SQVTM and CDR2 ANQGSEA come from the germline V gene. The CDR3 loop is CSVAEGNEKLFF. The CDR3 DNA is TGCAGCGTTGCCGAGGGAAACGAAAAACTGTTTTTT.